A single sample gave rise to the 12 T cell receptor beta chains below, sequenced in a study of tumor-infiltrating lymphocytes in localized non-small cell lung cancer. Assay: immunoSEQ multiplex PCR; the TCRdb copy retains only in-frame clones and omits some. The data contain fewer than 11,000 clones, 60% of them singletons. The source material was uninvolved lung tissue not adjacent to the tumor. These receptors were obtained from a human donor with non-small cell lung cancer.

The chain joins TRBV11-2 to TRBJ2-2; 7 bases align to TRBD1. From germline, CDR1 is SGHAT and CDR2 FQNNGV. This CDR3 is 16 amino acids long. V lost 1 base and J lost 0; bases outside the gene matches: 2. CDR3 nucleotides: TGTGCCAGCAGCTTAGCCGGGACAGCGAACACCGGGGAGCTGTTTTTT. It is translated as CASSLAGTANTGELFF.

This sequence joins TRBV2 and TRBJ1-1; D is unclear. CDR1 and CDR2 from the germline V gene are SNHLY and FYNNEI. This CDR3 is 14 amino acids long. Trimming shortened V by 6 bases and J by 8 bases, and 19 bases separated the two germline ends. The CDR3 is CASSPRANGPEAFF. CDR3 in DNA: TGTGCCAGCAGCCCACGGGCAAACGGACCCGAAGCTTTCTTT.

This clone was observed a handful of times. The chain carries TRBV27 and TRBJ2-7; 8 nucleotides match TRBD1. Trimming removed 3 bases from V and 3 bases from J; junction bases left unmatched: 4. This CDR3 is 14 amino acids long. Germline assignment: CDR1 MNHEY and CDR2 SMNVEV (reference sequence). CDR3 bases: TGTGCCAGCAGTTTCCAGGGGGCGAACTACGAGCAGTACTTC. It encodes CASSFQGANYEQYF.

The genes are TRBV7-2 and TRBJ1-1; no clear D. Per the germline V gene, CDR1 is SGHTA and CDR2 is FQGNSA. The ends were cut back, 1 base at V and 5 bases at J, with 8 bases in the middle. This CDR3 contains 13 residues. Here the CDR3 DNA reads TGTGCCAGCAGCTTAGTAGGGCGTACTGAAGCTTTCTTT. Translated, it gives CASSLVGRTEAFF.

The chain combines TRBV4-1 with TRBJ2-7; maybe TRBD1 (6 bases). The V gene's germline CDR1 is MGHRA and CDR2 YSYEKL. With 0 bases removed from V and 3 bases from J, the gap between germline ends came to 9 bases. The CDR3 totals 14 residues. The CDR3: CASSQDGGVYEQYF. The CDR3, as DNA: TGCGCCAGCAGCCAAGATGGGGGCGTCTACGAGCAGTACTTC.

V and J are TRBV4-2 and TRBJ1-3; 8 positions agree with TRBD1. The V and J ends lost 5 bases and 7 bases, in that order; junction bases with no gene match: 10. The germline gives CDR1 LGHNA, CDR2 YNFKEQ. The CDR3 length is 15 residues. The CDR3 sequence: CASSLGMTGANTIYF. The CDR3 bases are TGTGCCAGCAGCTTGGGGATGACAGGGGCGAACACCATATATTTT.

This clone was counted once. The V and J genes are TRBV5-1 and TRBJ2-1, with 8 bases fitting TRBD1. The CDR3 has 14 residues. CDR1 SGHRS and CDR2 YFSETQ come from the germline V gene. Trimming removed 4 bases from V and 6 bases from J; junction bases left unmatched: 6. The CDR3 DNA follows: TGCGCCAGCAGCGCCTACACAGGGGGCAATGAGCAGTTCTTC. This translates into CASSAYTGGNEQFF.

The chain carries TRBV28 and TRBJ2-5; D possibly uses TRBD1 or TRBD2 (5 bases each). CDR3 length equals 15 residues. In germline, CDR1 is MDHEN, CDR2 SYDVKM. V was cut by 6 bases and J by 4 bases, with 18 bases left in between. The CDR3 protein is CASRPSDMGRETQYF. The CDR3 DNA is TGTGCCAGCAGACCGTCGGACATGGGGAGAGAGACCCAGTACTTC. The variable domain in full, with the rest retrieved from reference TRBV28 and TRBJ2-5, is DVKVTQSSRYLVKRTGEKVFLECVQDMDHENMFWYRQDPGLGLRLIYFSYDVKMKEKGDIPEGYSVSREKKERFSLILESASTNQTSMYLCASRPSDMGRETQYFGPGTRLLVL.

This clone was picked up a small number of times. The CDR3 DNA follows: TGCGCCAGCAGCCAAGATGGGACAGAGACGTACCAAGAGACCCAGTACTTC. Translation: CASSQDGTETYQETQYF. This chain connects TRBV4-1 to TRBJ2-5; 7 positions agree with TRBD1. The CDR3 has 17 amino acids. The J segment lost 0 bases and the V segment lost 0 bases, leaving 7 bases of the junction unmatched. Germline CDR1 MGHRA, CDR2 YSYEKL.

The chain recombines TRBV4-1 with TRBJ2-7; the D gene is possibly TRBD2 (6 bases). V lost 4 bases and J 0 bases, leaving 13 bases between the germline ends. CDR1 MGHRA and CDR2 YSYEKL come from the germline V gene. The CDR3 consists of 15 residues. CDR3 DNA sequence: TGCGCCAGCAGCCGGGAAGGTAGCGGCTCCTACGAGCAGTACTTC. Its translation: CASSREGSGSYEQYF.

The rearrangement links TRBV27 to TRBJ1-2; no clear D. The CDR3 is made up of 14 amino acids. From germline, CDR1 is MNHEY and CDR2 SMNVEV (reference sequence). Trimming pared 8 bases from V and 4 bases from J, leaving 17 bases between. CDR3 region: CASATTGGIYGYTF. The DNA of the CDR3 is TGTGCCAGCGCTACCACCGGAGGGATCTATGGCTACACCTTC.

This sequence joins TRBV9 and TRBJ1-2, with TRBD1 matching 10 bases. Unmatched junction bases numbered 7, after V lost 3 bases and J lost 8 bases. This CDR3 spans 14 amino acids. CDR1 and CDR2 (germline): SGDLS, YYNGEE. CDR3 sequence reads: CASSARTGGFGYTF. The CDR3 DNA sequence: TGTGCCAGCAGCGCTAGGACAGGGGGTTTCGGCTACACCTTC.